The 23 T cell receptor beta chains below come from one sample, sequenced in a study of CD8+ T cells in alopecia areata. Documented treatment: oral pan-JAK inhibitor, 5-10 mg twice daily. It was cDNA, reverse transcribed from extracted RNA, that served as the sequencing template. TCRdb's copy holds only in-frame clones and misses some; the assay was immunoSEQ multiplex PCR. The repertoire holds about 42,000 clones, roughly 65% seen once, with around 23% in the top ten. The sequencing here drew on CD8+ T cells sorted from blood, taken at week 4, from a patient treated with tofacitinib. These receptors were collected from a human donor with alopecia areata.

This clone has more than one count but fewer than ten. V gene TRBV6-5 combines with J gene TRBJ2-1; TRBD2 is a possible D gene (5 bases). Germline V gene sequence: CDR1 MNHEY, CDR2 SVGAGI. The CDR3 runs 15 residues. The V gene lost 6 bases and the J gene lost 0 bases, with 12 bases spanning the gap. CDR3 coding DNA: TGTGCCAGCAGACCCGGGGAGTTCTCCTACAATGAGCAGTTCTTC. This codes for CASRPGEFSYNEQFF.

The chain couples TRBV4-1 to TRBJ2-3, with D tentatively TRBD2 (7 bases). Germline loops: CDR1 MGHRA, CDR2 YSYEKL. V lost 1 base, J lost 4 bases, and 15 bases lay in between. The CDR3 runs 16 residues. The CDR3, as DNA: TGCGCCAGCAGCCAAGTTAGGGGGGGGCAGGCAGATACGCAGTATTTT. Its protein is CASSQVRGGQADTQYF.

The chain links TRBV4-3 to TRBJ2-3; 11 nucleotides agree with TRBD2. Unmatched junction bases numbered 5, after V lost 3 bases and J lost 3 bases. Germline loops: CDR1 LGHNA, CDR2 YSLEER. This CDR3 is 16 amino acids long. The CDR3 bases are TGCGCCAGCAGCCATACTAGCGGGGGTCCAACAGATACGCAGTATTTT. Amino acid sequence: CASSHTSGGPTDTQYF.

The rearrangement uses TRBV7-2 and TRBJ2-1; 8 bases align to TRBD1. The CDR3 runs 13 residues. The junction had 5 bases not matched to a gene; V was cut back by 7 bases and J by 6 bases. Germline V gene lookup returns CDR1 SGHTA and CDR2 FQGNSA. DNA of the CDR3: TGTGCCAGCACCCAGGGGGCCGTCAATGAGCAGTTCTTC. It is translated as CASTQGAVNEQFF.

The chain carries TRBV4-3 and TRBJ2-3, with no clear D. V lost 7 bases to trimming and J lost 3 bases, with 17 bases between them. Germline V gene lookup returns CDR1 LGHNA and CDR2 YSLEER. This CDR3 region has 15 residues. The CDR3 DNA sequence: TGCGCCAGCAAAAGTTCGGCGACTGGGACAGATACGCAGTATTTT. Amino acid sequence: CASKSSATGTDTQYF.

The V and J genes are TRBV29-1 and TRBJ1-2; possibly TRBD1 for D (5 bases). Germline assignment: CDR1 SQVTM and CDR2 ANQGSEA. CDR3 size: 9 residues. The CDR3 spells CGTDYGYTF. CDR3 bases: TGCGGGACTGATTATGGCTACACCTTC.

The V gene is TRBV30, the J gene TRBJ2-4; D gene uncertain. The CDR3 runs to 11 residues. In germline, CDR1 is GTSNPN, CDR2 SVGIG (reference sequence). V was cut by 6 bases and J by 0 bases, with 3 bases left in between. CDR3 sequence: CACIAKNIQYF. CDR3 bases: TGTGCCTGCATAGCCAAAAACATTCAGTACTTC.

Only a few counts were recorded for this clone. The rearrangement links TRBV29-1 to TRBJ1-1, with TRBD1 matching over 7 bases. V shed 8 bases, J shed 1 base, and the junction held 7 bases outside the gene matches. CDR3 length: 13 residues. The germline V gene encodes CDR1 SQVTM and CDR2 ANQGSEA. The CDR3 bases are TGCAGCTTCGCCGGGACAGAGAACACTGAAGCTTTCTTT. It encodes CSFAGTENTEAFF.

The V gene is TRBV13, the J gene TRBJ2-3; 12 bases align to TRBD1. Germline V lookup: CDR1 PRHDT, CDR2 FYEKMQ (reference sequence). This CDR3 comprises 15 residues. J was trimmed by 4 bases and V by 5 bases; bases with no gene match: 4. In nucleotides, the CDR3 is TGTGCCAGCAGCCCAGGGACAGGGGGCCCAGATACGCAGTATTTT. Its protein product is CASSPGTGGPDTQYF.

The rearrangement joins TRBV19 to TRBJ1-2; no clear D gene. The CDR3 spans 15 residues. CDR1 LNHDA and CDR2 SQIVND come from the germline V gene (reference sequence). Deletions cut 1 base from V and 3 bases from J, with 12 bases between. CDR3 residues: CASSIGSAEDYGYTF. CDR3 nucleotide sequence: TGTGCCAGTAGTATAGGTTCGGCGGAGGACTATGGCTACACCTTC.

The table lists this clone with a count of one. The chain is built from TRBV30 and TRBJ1-1; TRBD1 matches 10 bases. The CDR3 has 15 amino acids. V lost 8 bases, J lost 0 bases, and 9 bases stayed unmatched. Germline V gene data show CDR1 as GTSNPN and CDR2 as SVGIG (reference sequence). CDR3 loop: CARRGQGGLNTEAFF. The CDR3 DNA sequence: TGTGCCCGGCGCGGACAGGGGGGGTTGAACACTGAAGCTTTCTTT.

The chain joins TRBV29-1 to TRBJ2-1; D is possibly TRBD1 (7 bases). The germline V and J ends were trimmed by 6 bases and 6 bases, with 15 bases remaining between them. CDR1 is SQVTM and CDR2 is ANQGSEA in the germline V gene. The length of the CDR3 is 13 residues. CDR3 sequence (DNA): TGCAGCGTAGGAGGGGGCCCGGTCAATGAGCAGTTCTTC. Translation gives CSVGGGPVNEQFF.

V gene TRBV4-3 combines with J gene TRBJ2-6, with TRBD1 as a possible D gene (6 bases). Trimming shortened V by 5 bases and J by 0 bases, and 11 bases separated the two germline ends. This CDR3 contains 16 residues. Looked up from germline, CDR1 is LGHNA and CDR2 is YSLEER. The CDR3 spells CASSADRFSGANVLTF. DNA of the CDR3: TGCGCCAGCAGCGCCGACAGGTTCTCTGGGGCCAACGTCCTGACTTTC.

CDR3 protein: CAWSVIGTEAFF. The CDR3 DNA reads TGTGCCTGGAGTGTGATAGGGACTGAAGCTTTCTTT. This chain connects TRBV30 to TRBJ1-1; D gene unclear. The CDR3 has 12 residues. The germline V gene encodes CDR1 GTSNPN and CDR2 SVGIG (reference sequence). Between the trimmed V and J ends, which lost 0 bases and 5 bases, there was a span of 7 bases.

The sample holds a few counts of this clone. The rearrangement uses TRBV30 and TRBJ2-1; D is uncertain. The CDR3 extends over 14 amino acids. Germline-derived CDR1 and CDR2 are GTSNPN and SVGIG (reference sequence). V was pared by 0 bases and J by 3 bases, with 9 bases between. CDR3 sequence (DNA): TGTGCCTGGAGTGTACGGGCAGGCTACAATGAGCAGTTCTTC. Protein product: CAWSVRAGYNEQFF.

The V call is TRBV7-8, the J call TRBJ2-3, with a weak D call TRBD2 (6 bases). This CDR3 region has 14 residues. Germline CDR1 is SGHVS and CDR2 is FQNEAQ. The V and J ends lost 3 bases and 1 base respectively, with 8 bases between them. The CDR3 DNA follows: TGTGCCAGCAGCTTGGAGGGAGGCACAGATACGCAGTATTTT. Residues: CASSLEGGTDTQYF.

The genes are TRBV15 and TRBJ2-2; 9 bases align to TRBD2. CDR3 length: 18 residues. The ends lost 6 bases at V and 1 base at J; junction bases unmatched: 12. The germline V gene encodes CDR1 LNHNV and CDR2 YYDKDF (reference sequence). This chain's CDR3 is CATRDPGLAGMNTGELFF. The CDR3 DNA reads TGTGCCACCAGGGATCCGGGCCTAGCGGGAATGAACACCGGGGAGCTGTTTTTT.

This sequence joins TRBV2 and TRBJ2-6; D not certain. This CDR3 spans 16 amino acids. Trimming removed 2 bases from V and 0 bases from J, with 8 bases in between. CDR1 and CDR2 (germline): SNHLY, FYNNEI. The CDR3 DNA is TGTGCCAGCAGTGAATGGCCATTCTCTGGGGCCAACGTCCTGACTTTC. It codes for CASSEWPFSGANVLTF.

The chain has TRBV29-1 and TRBJ2-7; 12 bases map to TRBD2. The V and J ends lost 7 bases and 3 bases, in that order; junction bases with no gene match: 1. This CDR3 spans 12 amino acids. Germline CDR1 reads SQVTM; CDR2 reads ANQGSEA. The CDR3 is CSATSGGYEQYF. In DNA form, the CDR3 reads TGCAGCGCGACTAGCGGGGGCTACGAGCAGTACTTC.

The CDR3 spells CASSPSAASTDTQYF. As DNA, the CDR3 is TGTGCCAGCAGTCCTTCGGCAGCTAGCACAGATACGCAGTATTTT. The genes are TRBV11-2 and TRBJ2-3; no definite D call. Trimming removed 6 bases from V and 0 bases from J, with 13 bases in between. The CDR3 extends over 15 amino acids. Germline CDR1 and CDR2: SGHAT and FQNNGV.

The chain employs TRBV27 and TRBJ2-7; 10 bases map to TRBD1. Per germline, CDR1 MNHEY and CDR2 SMNVEV (reference sequence). V lost 8 bases, J lost 2 bases, and 3 bases stayed unmatched. This CDR3 has 13 residues. CDR3 coding DNA: TGTGCCAGCGGCGGGACAGGGGCCTACGAGCAGTACTTC. This gives the protein CASGGTGAYEQYF.

The chain is built from TRBV4-1 and TRBJ2-1, with no clear D. The germline V gene has CDR1 MGHRA and CDR2 YSYEKL. This CDR3 is built from 12 residues. The V and J ends lost 0 bases and 7 bases respectively, with 4 bases between them. The CDR3 spells CASSQDGNEQFF. The CDR3 DNA is TGCGCCAGCAGCCAAGATGGAAATGAGCAGTTCTTC.

With regard to this clone: An end of the junction does not agree with germline; a read error may underlie this. The gene calls are TRBV5-6 and TRBJ2-5, with D tentatively TRBD1 (6 bases). Germline lookup yields CDR1 SGHDT and CDR2 YYEEEE. The CDR3 is 15 residues long. The CDR3 DNA is TGTGCCAGCAGCTTGTTTCAGGGGTCTCACCAACTAGGTGACTTC. Protein sequence: CASSLFQGSHQLGDF.